The present TCR beta chain was sequenced within a study of T cells in women clearing cervical HPV infection. General study results and limits: CIN3+ cases had significantly higher TCR richness than controls; evenness did not differ.

Remarks on this clone: The antigen remains undetermined. From the germline J gene comes the end of the CDR3, since the read stops 3 residues before it.

TCRdb keeps only in-frame clones here, not all; method: immunoSEQ multiplex PCR. Its table records approximately 17,000 clones. The trim removed 4 bases at V and 1 base at J, leaving 8 bases unmatched. The CDR3 sequence is 17 residues long. The germline V gene encodes CDR1 SGDLS and CDR2 YYNGEE. The sample was blood buffy coat. The clonotype was recovered from a woman aged 18 to 75 with a cervical HPV16 infection that either progressed to CIN3+ or cleared (not recorded which). The rearrangement joins TRBV9 to TRBJ2-2; 9 nucleotides match TRBD2. The part of the CDR3 DNA that was read is TGTGCCAGCAGCTCCTCAGAGACTAGCGGGAACACCGGGGAG. Its translation: CASSSSETSGNTGE. From start to end, the CDR3 is CASSSSETSGNTGELFF.